One sample yielded the 21 T cell receptor beta chains listed below, sequenced in a study of cytomegalovirus exposure and HLA in healthy donors. Vbeta (60) and Jbeta (13) primers were used in the PCR. Clones were read by immunoSEQ multiplex PCR, and TCRdb kept only the in-frame ones, dropping some. Counted here are about 180,000 clones, around 80% occurring once; the ten biggest clones make up around 1.9%. The sample consisted of PBMCs. These receptors came from a woman in her twenties or thirties in good health and CMV-seronegative.

The chain recombines TRBV5-6 with TRBJ2-5; 7 bases align to TRBD2. V trimming: 1 base; J trimming: 5 bases; junction bases outside the gene matches: 2. This CDR3 comprises 13 residues. CDR1 is SGHDT and CDR2 is YYEEEE in the germline V gene. CDR3 residues: CASSLSGGETQYF. The DNA for the CDR3 is TGTGCCAGCAGCTTGTCCGGGGGGGAGACCCAGTACTTC.

In DNA form, the CDR3 reads TGTGCCAACACTCGGACAGGGAACCCCACAGATACGCAGTATTTT. Translating gives CANTRTGNPTDTQYF. The rearrangement joins TRBV6-1 to TRBJ2-3, with TRBD1 matching 8 bases. The CDR3 runs to 15 residues. Trimming took 10 bases from V and 2 from J; bases not matched to a gene: 11. CDR1 is MNHNS and CDR2 is SASEGT in the germline V gene.

The chain combines TRBV16 with TRBJ2-1; D possibly corresponds to TRBD2 (5 bases). The CDR3 spans 16 residues. Germline values: CDR1 KGHSY, CDR2 FQNENV. Trimming took off 1 base at V and 7 bases at J, with 17 bases between the two ends. The CDR3 here is CASSQWAGPGTNEQFF. CDR3 coding DNA: TGTGCCAGCAGCCAATGGGCGGGCCCGGGCACAAATGAGCAGTTCTTC. Full variable domain (missing parts from reference TRBV16 and TRBJ2-1): GEEVAQTPKHLVRGEGQKAKLYCAPIKGHSYVFWYQQVLKNEFKFLISFQNENVFDETGMPKERFSAKCLPNSPCSLEIQATKLEDSAVYFCASSQWAGPGTNEQFFGPGTRLTVL.

The rearrangement links TRBV7-8 to TRBJ1-2; D ambiguous. From germline, CDR1 is SGHVS and CDR2 FQNEAQ. V was clipped by 1 base and J by 0 bases, with 3 bases between them. This CDR3 region has 13 residues. CDR3 loop: CASSLVANYGYTF. The CDR3 region has the DNA TGTGCCAGCAGCTTAGTAGCTAACTATGGCTACACCTTC. Based on the CDR3 plus reference TRBV7-8 and TRBJ1-2, the full variable domain is GAGVSQSPRYKVAKRGQDVALRCDPISGHVSLFWYQQALGQGPEFLTYFQNEAQLDKSGLPSDRFFAERPEGSVSTLKIQRTQQEDSAVYLCASSLVANYGYTFGSGTRLTVV.

The chain links TRBV5-1 to TRBJ1-1, with 7 nucleotides matching TRBD1. The CDR3 extends over 14 amino acids. The germline V gene encodes CDR1 SGHRS and CDR2 YFSETQ. Losses at the gene ends were 3 bases for V and 2 bases for J; bases not matched to a gene: 4. CDR3 nucleotides: TGCGCCAGCAGCTACCGGGACAGTAACACTGAAGCTTTCTTT. As protein: CASSYRDSNTEAFF.

The V and J genes are TRBV7-7 and TRBJ2-1; D is possibly TRBD2 (6 bases). Per the germline V gene, CDR1 is SSHAT and CDR2 is FNYEAQ (reference sequence). This CDR3 contains 15 residues. This CDR3 is CASAVGRGEDNEQFF. CDR3 nucleotides: TGTGCTAGCGCGGTCGGGCGGGGAGAAGACAATGAGCAGTTCTTC. The full variable domain, its missing parts supplied by reference TRBV7-7 and TRBJ2-1, is GAGVSQSPRYKVTKRGQDVTLRCDPISSHATLYWYQQALGQGPEFLTYFNYEAQPDKSGLPSDRFSAERPEGSISTLTIQRTEQRDSAMYRCASAVGRGEDNEQFFGPGTRLTVL.

CDR3 nucleotides: TGTGCCAGCAGTTACTTGGGGCACGAGCAGTACTTC. It specifies CASSYLGHEQYF. The chain carries TRBV6-6 and TRBJ2-7, with a possible D match to TRBD1 (5 bases). Germline lookup yields CDR1 MNHNY and CDR2 SVGAGI (reference sequence). The CDR3 totals 12 residues. V gave up 1 base and J gave up 5 bases, with 6 bases separating them.

This rearrangement joins TRBV5-1 to TRBJ1-4; TRBD1 aligns across 12 bases. Germline CDR1 is SGHRS and CDR2 is YFSETQ. The CDR3 consists of 17 residues. With V trimmed by 4 bases and J by 4 bases, 8 bases remained unmatched. The chain's CDR3 is CASSPGTGGFGNEKLFF. CDR3 DNA sequence: TGCGCCAGCAGCCCCGGGACAGGGGGCTTCGGTAATGAAAAACTGTTTTTT.

CDR3 nucleotide sequence: TGCAGCGTTGCGATGGGACAGGGGTGGACAGATACGCAGTATTTT. It is translated as CSVAMGQGWTDTQYF. The chain uses TRBV29-1 and TRBJ2-3; 10 nucleotides match TRBD1. Germline V CDR1 and CDR2: SQVTM, ANQGSEA. CDR3 length: 15 residues. J lost 3 bases, V lost 4 bases, and 7 bases had no gene match.

This clone came up once. The chain has TRBV4-3 and TRBJ1-5; 7 nucleotides match TRBD1. The CDR3 is 13 residues long. Germline loops: CDR1 LGHNA, CDR2 YSLEER. Unmatched junction bases numbered 5, after V lost 1 base and J lost 11 bases. CDR3 loop: CASSQGHTGAQHF. In nucleotides, the CDR3 is TGCGCCAGCAGCCAAGGCCATACAGGGGCCCAGCATTTT.

Here the CDR3 reads CASSSLDRGHGYTF. The CDR3 region has the DNA TGTGCCAGCAGCTCCCTGGACAGGGGGCATGGCTACACCTTC. The genes are TRBV7-3 and TRBJ1-2; 11 bases agree with TRBD1. The trim removed 4 bases at V and 6 bases at J, leaving 4 bases unmatched. The CDR3 loop spans 14 amino acids. From germline, CDR1 is SGHTA and CDR2 FQGTGA.

The chain combines TRBV7-2 with TRBJ2-3; TRBD2 aligns across 9 bases. CDR1 SGHTA and CDR2 FQGNSA come from the germline V gene. Unmatched junction bases numbered 3, after V lost 1 base and J lost 1 base. The CDR3 runs to 16 residues. The CDR3 DNA follows: TGTGCCAGCAGCTTAGGAGCGGGGGGACGCACAGATACGCAGTATTTT. Amino acids: CASSLGAGGRTDTQYF.

The chain recombines TRBV28 with TRBJ2-3, with 8 bases fitting TRBD2. The CDR3 is 15 amino acids. V shed 5 bases and J 0 bases; nucleotides not matched to a gene: 4. Germline V CDR1 and CDR2: MDHEN, SYDVKM. The CDR3 nucleotides read TGTGCCAGCAGTGGTAGCGGGGCAAGCACAGATACGCAGTATTTT. Its translation: CASSGSGASTDTQYF.

This clone was found a few times. The CDR3 reads CSVTGGGGDTQYF. The DNA for the CDR3 is TGCAGCGTTACGGGCGGGGGTGGAGATACGCAGTATTTT. This rearrangement joins TRBV29-1 to TRBJ2-3; 7 bases line up with TRBD2. Per germline, CDR1 SQVTM and CDR2 ANQGSEA. The CDR3 sequence is 13 residues long. Trimming cost V 5 bases and J 5 bases; bases outside gene matches: 7.

This chain uses TRBV7-9 with TRBJ2-1; 11 positions match TRBD2. Germline V lookup: CDR1 SEHNR, CDR2 FQNEAQ (reference sequence). The CDR3 is 15 residues long. V dropped 3 bases and J dropped 6; count of bases not matched to a gene: 4. In nucleotides, the CDR3 is TGTGCCAGCAGCTTGCTAGCGGGGGGTAGCAATGAGCAGTTCTTC. Its protein is CASSLLAGGSNEQFF.

This sequence joins TRBV2 and TRBJ2-7; a possible D gene is TRBD2 (7 bases). CDR1 and CDR2 from the germline V gene are SNHLY and FYNNEI. The length of the CDR3 is 14 residues. V lost 4 bases and J lost 3, with 13 bases in between. CDR3: CASSGGGGYYEQYF. As DNA, the CDR3 is TGTGCCAGCAGTGGTGGGGGGGGCTACTACGAGCAGTACTTC.

This clone was seen only once. The V and J genes are TRBV30 and TRBJ2-2, with D hard to call. The length of the CDR3 is 10 residues. Germline CDR1 is GTSNPN and CDR2 is SVGIG (reference sequence). V lost 8 bases and J 6 bases, leaving 7 bases between the germline ends. For the CDR3, the DNA is TGTGCCCTCTTCGCCGGGGAGCTGTTTTTT. It yields the protein CALFAGELFF.

The V call is TRBV5-1, the J call TRBJ2-7; 10 nucleotides line up with TRBD1. The CDR3 is made up of 15 amino acids. The V segment lost 4 bases and the J segment 5 bases; nucleotides outside the gene matches: 9. The germline V gene encodes CDR1 SGHRS and CDR2 YFSETQ. CDR3 sequence: CASSRWTGTGDEQYF. The DNA of the CDR3 is TGCGCCAGCAGCCGATGGACCGGGACAGGGGACGAGCAGTACTTC. Full variable domain (rest looked up from reference TRBV5-1 and TRBJ2-7): KAGVTQTPRYLIKTRGQQVTLSCSPISGHRSVSWYQQTPGQGLQFLFEYFSETQRNKGNFPGRFSGRQFSNSRSEMNVSTLELGDSALYLCASSRWTGTGDEQYFGPGTRLTVT.

The J gene is TRBJ1-1, the V gene TRBV10-1, with D unresolved. CDR3 length: 13 residues. V shed 6 bases and J shed 1 base, with 9 bases lying between them. Germline values: CDR1 WNHNN, CDR2 SYGVQD (reference sequence). CDR3 residues: CASSASGNTEAFF. The CDR3 nucleotides read TGCGCCAGCAGCGCCAGCGGGAACACTGAAGCTTTCTTT.

The chain carries TRBV7-9 and TRBJ1-2; 9 nucleotides align to TRBD1. Trimming took 1 base from V and 8 from J; bases not matched to a gene: 8. Per the germline V gene, CDR1 is SEHNR and CDR2 is FQNEAQ (reference sequence). The CDR3 has 15 amino acids. The CDR3 bases are TGTGCCAGCAGCTTAGGGGCGGGACAGGGCGACGGCTACACCTTC. This translates into CASSLGAGQGDGYTF.

This clone has just a few counts. The CDR3 sequence: CASSFSGSYEQYF. The CDR3 coding sequence is TGTGCCAGCAGCTTTAGCGGCTCCTACGAGCAGTACTTC. This chain links TRBV5-4 with TRBJ2-7; D might be TRBD2 (6 bases). CDR1 and CDR2 (germline): SGHNT, YYREEE (reference sequence). V shed 2 bases and J shed 0 bases, with 6 bases lying between them. The CDR3 spans 13 residues.